This TCR beta chain was recovered during a study of tumor and adjacent non-tumor tissue in lung cancer. Findings of the study overall: TCR diversity was significantly greater in tumor than normal lung tissue.

This clonotype was counted at least ten times. The antigen is unknown. This sample's RNA came from whole unsorted tissue. TCRbeta libraries were built with three rounds of nested PCR, modified from ARM-PCR. TCRdb passed the multiplex PCR reads through MiXCR, listing each CDR3 protein once. Here the sample spans tens of thousands of distinct CDR3 sequences, 67% being singletons. This clonotype was obtained from a man aged 55-75 years with non-small cell lung cancer. Material: lung tumor tissue.

This CDR3 is CASSQGNNEQFF. DNA of the CDR3: TGTGCCAGCAGTCAGGGGAACAATGAGCAGTTCTTC. This chain connects TRBV12-3 or TRBV12-4 to TRBJ2-1; D is possibly TRBD1 (6 bases). The CDR3 is 12 amino acids. V shed 5 bases and J shed 5 bases, with 7 bases lying between them.